This T cell receptor beta chain was identified during a study of blood T cell repertoires in COVID-19. Profiling relied on immunoSEQ multiplex PCR, and the TCRdb table lists in-frame clones only, not all of them. The repertoire includes hundreds of thousands of clones, approximately 89% of them detected once, and approximately 3.5% sits in the top ten. The receptor comes from a young woman who had recovered from COVID-19. Sequencing was carried out using peripheral blood.

In DNA, the CDR3 is TGTGCCAGCAGCCGGATAGCGGGAGGGACCACAGATACGCAGTATTTT. Its translation is CASSRIAGGTTDTQYF. The chain couples TRBV3-1 (or the pseudogene TRBV3-2) to TRBJ2-3, with 11 bases aligning to TRBD2. Trimming removed 4 bases from V and 2 bases from J; junction bases left unmatched: 5. CDR1 and CDR2 (germline): LGHDT, YNNKEL (reference sequence). The CDR3 totals 16 residues.